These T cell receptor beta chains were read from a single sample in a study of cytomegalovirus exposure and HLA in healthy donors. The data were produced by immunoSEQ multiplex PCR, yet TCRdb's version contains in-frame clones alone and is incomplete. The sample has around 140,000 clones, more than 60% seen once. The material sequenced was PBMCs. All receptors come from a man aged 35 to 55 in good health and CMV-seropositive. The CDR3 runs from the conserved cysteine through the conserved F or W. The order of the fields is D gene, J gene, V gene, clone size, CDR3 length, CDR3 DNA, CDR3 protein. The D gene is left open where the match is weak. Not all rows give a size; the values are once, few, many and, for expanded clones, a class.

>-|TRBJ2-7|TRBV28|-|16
TGTGCCAGCAGCTCCACTGTCCGGCTAGCTAACTACGAGCAGTACTTC
CASSSTVRLANYEQYF
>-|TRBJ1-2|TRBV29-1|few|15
TGCAGCGTTGAAGATCTCACACAGGACAGCTATGGCTACACCTTC
CSVEDLTQDSYGYTF
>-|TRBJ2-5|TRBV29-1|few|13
TGCAGCGCTGGGTTGCGGGGCGGAGAGACCCAGTACTTC
CSAGLRGGETQYF
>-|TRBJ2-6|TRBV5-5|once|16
TGTGCCAGCAGCTTGTTAGGGGCTTCTGGGGCCAACGTCCTGACTTTC
CASSLLGASGANVLTF
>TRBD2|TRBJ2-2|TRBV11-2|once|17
TGTGCCAGCAGCCCCCAAAGCGTGGGGGAGGGCACCGGGGAGCTGTTTTTT
CASSPQSVGEGTGELFF
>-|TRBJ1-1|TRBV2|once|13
TGTGCCAGCAAGTTGAGAGAGAGCACTGAAGCTTTCTTT
CASKLRESTEAFF
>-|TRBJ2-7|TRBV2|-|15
TGTGCCAGCAGTAAGATGGGAGGTAGCGGCCACGAGCAGTACTTC
CASSKMGGSGHEQYF
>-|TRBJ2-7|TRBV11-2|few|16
TGTGCCAGCAGCTTAGTCGCCACCATCGGTGACTACGAGCAGTACTTC
CASSLVATIGDYEQYF
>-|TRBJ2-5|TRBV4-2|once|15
TGTGCCAGCAGCCAAGCTACTAGAAGGCAAGAGACCCAGTACTTC
CASSQATRRQETQYF
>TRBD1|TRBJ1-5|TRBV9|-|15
TGTGCCAGCAGCCCAACAGGGGGCGCTGGACAGTCCCAGCATTTT
CASSPTGGAGQSQHF
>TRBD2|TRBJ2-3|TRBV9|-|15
TGTGCCAGCAGCGTAGCCGGGGGGAGCACAGATACGCAGTATTTT
CASSVAGGSTDTQYF
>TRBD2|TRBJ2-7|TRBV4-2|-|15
TGTGCCAGCAGCCAAGCTGCGGGGGAGCGGTACGAGCAGTACTTC
CASSQAAGERYEQYF
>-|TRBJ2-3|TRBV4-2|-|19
TGTGCCAGCAGCCAAGAGGTAGGGATCTGGGCCACACGGAGGGATACGCAGTATTTT
CASSQEVGIWATRRDTQYF
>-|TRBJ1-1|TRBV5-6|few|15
TGTGCCAGCAGCTTGTCGTCCAGTTCGTTCACTGAAGCTTTCTTT
CASSLSSSSFTEAFF
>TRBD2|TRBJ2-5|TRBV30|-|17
TGTGCCTGGAGTACCACCGCGCTAGCGGGAGGGGTAGAGACCCAGTACTTC
CAWSTTALAGGVETQYF
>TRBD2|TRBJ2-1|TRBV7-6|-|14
TGTGCCAGCAGCTTTAGCGGGGGTAACAATGAGCAGTTCTTC
CASSFSGGNNEQFF
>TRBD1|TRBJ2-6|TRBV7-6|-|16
TGTGCCAGCAGTAATCCAGGGGGCTCTGGGGCCAACGTCCTGACTTTC
CASSNPGGSGANVLTF
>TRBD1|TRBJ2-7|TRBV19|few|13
TGTGCCAGTAGTGCCAGGGGGCTCTACGAGCAGTACTTC
CASSARGLYEQYF
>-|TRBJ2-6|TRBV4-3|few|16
TGCGCCAGCAGCCAAGAGTACAAATCTGGGGCCAACGTCCTGACTTTC
CASSQEYKSGANVLTF
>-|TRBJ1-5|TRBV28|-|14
TGTGCCAGCAGTTTAGGGGGGACTCCCCCAGCCCAGCATTTT
CASSLGGTPPAQHF
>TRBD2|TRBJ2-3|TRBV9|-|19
TGTGCCAGCAGCGTGCCCCCCCCCAAGCGGGAGGGCCCCACAGATACGCAGTATTTT
CASSVPPPKREGPTDTQYF
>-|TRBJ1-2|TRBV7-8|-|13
TGTGCCAGCAGCTTAGCGGGGGCCTATGGCTACACCTTC
CASSLAGAYGYTF
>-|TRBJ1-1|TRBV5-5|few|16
TGTGCCAGCAGGCCTCAAGGCGGGGGGATGAACACTGAAGCTTTCTTT
CASRPQGGGMNTEAFF
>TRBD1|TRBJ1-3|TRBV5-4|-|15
TGTGCCAGCAGCTCTACAGGGGGCGCTGGAAACACCATATATTTT
CASSSTGGAGNTIYF
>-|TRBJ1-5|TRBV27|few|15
TGTGCCAGCAGTCAGGCCGCGGGGTGGAATCAGCCCCAGCATTTT
CASSQAAGWNQPQHF
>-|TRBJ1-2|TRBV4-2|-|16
TGTGCCAGCAGCCAAGATTTAGGGGGGGCGGGCTATGGCTACACCTTC
CASSQDLGGAGYGYTF
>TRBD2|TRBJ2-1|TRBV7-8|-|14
TGTGCCAGCCCGACTAGCGGGAGTCTGGATGAGCAGTTCTTC
CASPTSGSLDEQFF
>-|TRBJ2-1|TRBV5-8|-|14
TGTGCCAGCAGCTGGGGGACTTCGACAAATGAGCAGTTCTTC
CASSWGTSTNEQFF
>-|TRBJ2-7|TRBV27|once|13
TGTGCCAGCAGTTTTTGGGGGCCTAACGAGCAGTACTTC
CASSFWGPNEQYF
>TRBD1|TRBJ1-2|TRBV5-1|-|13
TGCGCCAGCAGCACGGGACAGGGGAATGGCTACACCTTC
CASSTGQGNGYTF
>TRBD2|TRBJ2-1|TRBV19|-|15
TGTGCCAGTAGTATGAGAGGGAGGGCCAGGAATGAGCAGTTCTTC
CASSMRGRARNEQFF
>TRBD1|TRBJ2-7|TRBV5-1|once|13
TGCGCCAGCAGCTTAGGGACAGGGGGCGAGCAGTACTTC
CASSLGTGGEQYF
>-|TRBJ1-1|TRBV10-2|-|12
TGCGCCAGCAGTGGTCAGAACACTGAAGCTTTCTTT
CASSGQNTEAFF
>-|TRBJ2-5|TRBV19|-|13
TGTGCCAGTAGCCCGACCTGGGAGGAGACCCAGTACTTC
CASSPTWEETQYF
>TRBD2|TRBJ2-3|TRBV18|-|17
TGTGCCAGCTCTCGACTAGCGGGAGTAGACGGCACAGATACGCAGTATTTT
CASSRLAGVDGTDTQYF
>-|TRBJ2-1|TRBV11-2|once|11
TGTGCCAGCAGCTCGAGTAATGAGCAGTTCTTC
CASSSSNEQFF
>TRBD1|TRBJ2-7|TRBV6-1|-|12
TGTGCCACGTCGGACAGGGTGGACGAGCAGTACTTC
CATSDRVDEQYF
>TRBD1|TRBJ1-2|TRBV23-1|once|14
TGCGCCAGCAGCCCCGGGACAGGGAGCTATGGCTACACCTTC
CASSPGTGSYGYTF
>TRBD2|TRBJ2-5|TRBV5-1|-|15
TGCGCCAGCAGCTTGGGACTAGCGGTCCAAGAGACCCAGTACTTC
CASSLGLAVQETQYF
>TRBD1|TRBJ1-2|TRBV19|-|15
TGTGCCAGTATAGAAACTCCGGGACAGTTCTATGGCTACACCTTC
CASIETPGQFYGYTF
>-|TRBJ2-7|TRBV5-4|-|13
TGTGCCAGCAGCTCAGGGACTTCAAACGAGCAGTACTTC
CASSSGTSNEQYF
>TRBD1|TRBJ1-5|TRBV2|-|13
TGTGCCAGCGACACAGGGGGGTCCCAGCCCCAGCATTTT
CASDTGGSQPQHF
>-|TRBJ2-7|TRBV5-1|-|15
TGCGCCAGCAGCTCCTATAGCGGTCATTCCTACGAGCAGTACTTC
CASSSYSGHSYEQYF
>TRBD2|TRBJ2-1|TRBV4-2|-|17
TGTGCCAGCAGCCAGGGGACTAGCGGGAGTAGGGGTAATGAGCAGTTCTTC
CASSQGTSGSRGNEQFF
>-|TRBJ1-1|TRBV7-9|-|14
TGTGCCAGCAGCCTTACGACGGGGAACACTGAAGCTTTCTTT
CASSLTTGNTEAFF
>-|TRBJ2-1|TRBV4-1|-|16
TGCGCCAGCAGCCAAGCTTCACAGGGTAACTACAATGAGCAGTTCTTC
CASSQASQGNYNEQFF
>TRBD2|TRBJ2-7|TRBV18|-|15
TGTGCCAGCTCACCCGGGTCTAGCGGGAGCCACGAGCAGTACTTC
CASSPGSSGSHEQYF